The 28 T cell receptor beta chains below were found in one sample sequenced in a study of T cells after yellow fever vaccination. In TCRdb, the 5' RACE reads were re-called with MiXCR into one record per CDR3 protein. Here the sample spans 150,000 to 200,000 distinct CDR3 sequences, 5.5% to 7.5% being singletons. The source material was CD4+ T cells sorted from PBMCs, sampled on the day of the first yellow fever vaccination. Receptors were obtained from a man between 18 and 29 years old who received the YFV17D yellow fever vaccine.

Note on this clonotype: A much larger clone differs from this one at a single base, so this may be a read error. The chain recombines TRBV2 with TRBJ2-3, with TRBD1 as a possible D gene (6 bases). This CDR3 region has 15 residues. V was pared by 4 bases and J by 1 base, with 12 bases between. The germline gives CDR1 SNHLY, CDR2 FYNNEI. CDR3 residues: CASSAVGHRTDTQYF. The CDR3, as DNA: TGTGCCAGCAGTGCTGTGGGACACCGCACAGATACGCAGTATTTT. Using reference TRBV2 and TRBJ2-3 for the parts outside the CDR3, the full variable domain is EPEVTQTPSHQVTQMGQEVILRCVPISNHLYFYWYRQILGQKVEFLVSFYNNEISEKSEIFDDQFSVERPDGSNFTLKIRSTKLEDSAMYFCASSAVGHRTDTQYFGPGTRLTVL.

This clonotype has ten or more counts. The chain is built from TRBV12-3 or TRBV12-4 and TRBJ1-5, with a tentative D call TRBD1 (6 bases). The CDR3 length is 13 residues. The V end lost 6 bases, the J end lost 4 bases, and 10 bases lay between the germline ends. The DNA of the CDR3 is TGTGCCAGCAGAGACACAGGGAATCAGCCCCAGCATTTT. It codes for CASRDTGNQPQHF.

This chain joins TRBV3-1 and TRBJ1-6; D gene ambiguous. The V and J ends lost 1 base and 0 bases respectively, with 10 bases between them. This CDR3 is 17 amino acids long. Germline V lookup: CDR1 LGHDT, CDR2 YNNKEL (reference sequence). In DNA, the CDR3 is TGTGCCAGCAGCCAAGTAGGCGGGAGCTCCTATAATTCACCCCTCCACTTT. Translating gives CASSQVGGSSYNSPLHF.

The chain joins TRBV7-2 to TRBJ2-3; TRBD1 is a possible D gene (6 bases). This CDR3 is built from 17 residues. The germline V gene encodes CDR1 SGHTA and CDR2 FQGNSA. V gave up 3 bases and J gave up 4 bases, with 20 bases separating them. CDR3 coding DNA: TGTGCCAGCAGCTTCACCCGCCTTGGGGGCTGGGCAGATACGCAGTATTTT. It translates to CASSFTRLGGWADTQYF.

This clonotype was seen only a few times. The chain combines TRBV12-3 or TRBV12-4 with TRBJ2-3; D is possibly TRBD1 (8 bases). The CDR3 consists of 13 residues. The V end was cut by 6 bases, the J end by 8 bases, with 15 bases between. The CDR3 DNA follows: TGTGCCAGCAGAACAGGGGGGGGGCTTACGCAGTATTTT. This codes for CASRTGGGLTQYF.

The V call is TRBV10-1, the J call TRBJ1-4; D gene ambiguous. The V gene lost 5 bases and the J gene lost 0 bases, with 10 bases spanning the gap. The CDR3 is made up of 15 amino acids. CDR1 and CDR2 from the germline V gene are WNHNN and SYGVQD (reference sequence). CDR3 DNA sequence: TGCGCCAGCAGTAGCGGCGGAACAACTAATGAAAAACTGTTTTTT. It specifies CASSSGGTTNEKLFF.

This clonotype was seen many times. The chain recombines TRBV10-3 with TRBJ2-5, with 9 bases matching TRBD2. This CDR3 contains 16 residues. The junction had 6 bases not matched to a gene; V was cut back by 4 bases and J by 0 bases. Germline V CDR1 and CDR2: ENHRY, SYGVKD. CDR3 coding DNA: TGTGCCATCAGTGGGGGTATAGCGGGGGACCAAGAGACCCAGTACTTC. Its protein is CAISGGIAGDQETQYF.

This clonotype was detected many times. The chain combines TRBV18 with TRBJ2-7, with 14 positions matching TRBD2. Looked up from germline, CDR1 is KGHSH and CDR2 is LQKENI. Trimming took 6 bases from V and 7 from J; bases not matched to a gene: 2. The CDR3 loop spans 13 amino acids. Here the CDR3 reads CASSGLAGEEQYF. The CDR3 DNA sequence: TGTGCCAGCTCGGGACTAGCGGGGGAAGAGCAGTACTTC.

This clonotype occurred a few times. The CDR3 bases are TGTGCCAGCAGCTTAAACCGGGAGACCCAGTACTTC. Amino acids: CASSLNRETQYF. V is TRBV7-8 and J is TRBJ2-5; D remains ambiguous. Between the trimmed V and J ends, which lost 2 bases and 5 bases, there was a span of 6 bases. This CDR3 is built from 12 residues. Germline V gene data show CDR1 as SGHVS and CDR2 as FQNEAQ. The full variable domain, with the rest looked up from reference TRBV7-8 and TRBJ2-5, is GAGVSQSPRYKVAKRGQDVALRCDPISGHVSLFWYQQALGQGPEFLTYFQNEAQLDKSGLPSDRFFAERPEGSVSTLKIQRTQQEDSAVYLCASSLNRETQYFGPGTRLLVL.

This clonotype was counted ten times or more. This rearrangement joins TRBV15 to TRBJ2-6; D is uncertain. The V end lost 0 bases, the J end lost 0 bases, and 9 bases lay between the germline ends. The CDR3 has 17 amino acids. CDR1 is LNHNV, CDR2 YYDKDF, per germline (reference sequence). The chain's CDR3 is CATSREYTISGANVLTF. DNA of the CDR3: TGTGCCACCAGCAGAGAATACACCATCTCTGGGGCCAACGTCCTGACTTTC.

At least ten counts were recorded for this clonotype. This chain uses TRBV6-1 with TRBJ2-7, with D perhaps matching TRBD1 or TRBD2 (6 bases each). The V gene lost 6 bases and the J gene lost 0 bases, with 12 bases spanning the gap. There are 14 residues in the CDR3. CDR1 is MNHNS, CDR2 SASEGT, per germline. The CDR3 protein is CASRAGHRSYEQYV. The CDR3 DNA sequence: TGTGCCAGCAGGGCGGGACACCGCTCCTACGAGCAGTACGTC.

V gene TRBV5-1 combines with J gene TRBJ2-7, with D possibly matching TRBD1 (6 bases). The length of the CDR3 is 14 residues. Germline V gene sequence: CDR1 SGHRS, CDR2 YFSETQ. Trimming removed 4 bases at V and 5 bases at J, with 16 bases between. CDR3 region: CASSVTGSIDEQYF. The CDR3, as DNA: TGCGCCAGCAGCGTGACAGGTTCAATTGACGAGCAGTACTTC.

This clonotype was counted many times. V is TRBV20-1 and J is TRBJ2-7; 7 bases map to TRBD1. V lost 5 bases to trimming and J lost 3 bases; unmatched junction nucleotides: 7. CDR1 is DFQATT, CDR2 SNEGSKA, per germline (reference sequence). The CDR3 sequence is 13 residues long. CDR3 residues: CSAGTATIYEQYV. CDR3 in DNA: TGCAGTGCTGGGACAGCCACTATCTACGAGCAGTACGTC.

This clonotype was counted ten times or more. The rearrangement links TRBV6-5 to TRBJ2-1; D might be TRBD2 (6 bases). The CDR3 has 15 residues. The V gene's germline CDR1 is MNHEY and CDR2 SVGAGI. V gave up 4 bases and J gave up 9 bases, with 19 bases separating them. The CDR3 loop is CASSSPPAGLIEQFF. The CDR3 nucleotides are TGTGCCAGCAGTTCCCCCCCTGCGGGATTGATTGAGCAGTTCTTC.

There are many counts of this clonotype. CDR3 DNA: TGTGCCAGCAGCTTGGTGAGGGGGGAAGAGACCCAGTACTTC. This gives the protein CASSLVRGEETQYF. The V and J genes are TRBV7-8 and TRBJ2-5; D is tentatively TRBD1 or TRBD2 (6 bases each). V was pared by 3 bases and J by 3 bases, with 11 bases between. Germline V gene sequence: CDR1 SGHVS, CDR2 FQNEAQ. The CDR3 is 14 residues long.

This clonotype has a handful of counts. The rearrangement links TRBV5-4 to TRBJ2-5; a weak D match, TRBD2 (5 bases). This CDR3 has 14 amino acids. The ends were cut back, 0 bases at V and 5 bases at J, with 11 bases in the middle. Germline V gives CDR1 SGHNT, CDR2 YYREEE (reference sequence). The CDR3: CASSLAGEWETQYF. As DNA, the CDR3 is TGTGCCAGCAGCTTGGCCGGGGAATGGGAGACCCAGTACTTC.

This clonotype was observed many times. The V and J genes are TRBV7-6 and TRBJ1-4; D unclear. The germline V gene encodes CDR1 SGHVS and CDR2 FNYEAQ. The CDR3 is 15 residues long. Deletions cut 5 bases from V and 7 bases from J, with 17 bases between. DNA of the CDR3: TGTGCCAGCAGCCTAATCCCCGGACCAGGTGAAAAACTGTTTTTT. It is translated as CASSLIPGPGEKLFF.

This clonotype was found a few times. This rearrangement joins TRBV20-1 to TRBJ2-2, with D possibly being TRBD2 (5 bases). This CDR3 has 13 residues. V was trimmed by 7 bases and J by 0 bases, leaving 9 bases between them. CDR1 DFQATT and CDR2 SNEGSKA come from the germline V gene (reference sequence). The CDR3 reads CSVLDTNTGELFF. The CDR3 DNA follows: TGCAGTGTACTAGACACGAACACCGGGGAGCTGTTTTTT.

The rearrangement joins TRBV10-3 to TRBJ2-2; TRBD1 matches 9 bases. Losses at the gene ends were 2 bases for V and 3 bases for J; bases not matched to a gene: 4. The CDR3 is 16 residues long. CDR1 is ENHRY, CDR2 SYGVKD, per germline. The CDR3 reads CAISEPDRGYTGELFF. CDR3 bases: TGTGCCATCAGTGAGCCTGACAGGGGGTACACCGGGGAGCTGTTTTTT.

This clonotype was detected ten times or more. V gene TRBV7-9 combines with J gene TRBJ2-3; D remains ambiguous. The CDR3 is 15 amino acids. The V gene lost 1 base and the J gene lost 2 bases, with 10 bases spanning the gap. Germline V gene lookup returns CDR1 SEHNR and CDR2 FQNEAQ (reference sequence). CDR3 sequence reads: CASSLDLSHTDTQYF. CDR3 in DNA: TGTGCCAGCAGCTTAGATCTCAGTCACACAGATACGCAGTATTTT.

This clonotype was seen more than once but under ten times. The chain is built from TRBV6-2 or TRBV6-3 and TRBJ1-1, with a tentative D call TRBD1 (6 bases). The V and J ends lost 2 bases and 4 bases respectively, with 14 bases between them. This CDR3 has 15 residues. The germline CDR1 and CDR2 sequences are MNHEY and SVGEGT. The CDR3 protein is CASSYGQGWSTEAFF. The DNA of the CDR3 is TGTGCCAGCAGTTACGGGCAGGGGTGGAGCACTGAAGCTTTCTTT.

There are a few counts of this clonotype. J is TRBJ1-2 and V is TRBV18, with 7 bases lining up with TRBD1. The CDR3 is 15 amino acids. V was pared by 3 bases and J by 7 bases, with 11 bases of the junction left unmatched. Germline V gives CDR1 KGHSH, CDR2 LQKENI. CDR3 loop: CASSPTTGIGFGYTF. The DNA for the CDR3 is TGTGCCAGCTCACCGACGACAGGGATCGGGTTTGGCTACACCTTC.

This clonotype occurred a few times. The chain joins TRBV12-3 or TRBV12-4 to TRBJ2-1, with D possibly TRBD1 on 5 matching bases. The CDR3 runs 15 residues. Trimming took off 4 bases at V and 9 bases at J, with 19 bases between the two ends. Written as DNA, the CDR3 is TGTGCCAGCAGTTCCTTGCTTGGGGCGCACAGTGAGCAGTTCTTC. The encoded protein is CASSSLLGAHSEQFF.

This clonotype has a count of ten or more. This chain links TRBV4-2 with TRBJ1-5; D is unclear. Germline assignment: CDR1 LGHNA and CDR2 YNFKEQ. CDR3 length: 15 residues. Trimming took 0 bases from V and 6 from J, leaving 12 bases between them. Here the CDR3 reads CASSQDSGIAQPQHF. DNA for the CDR3: TGTGCCAGCAGCCAAGATTCGGGTATCGCTCAGCCCCAGCATTTT.

V gene TRBV5-1 combines with J gene TRBJ1-4, with 8 bases lining up with TRBD1. CDR3 size: 12 residues. The ends lost 5 bases at V and 6 bases at J; junction bases unmatched: 0. CDR1 is SGHRS, CDR2 YFSETQ, per germline. CDR3: CASRQGDEKLFF. The CDR3 nucleotides read TGCGCCAGCAGACAGGGGGATGAAAAACTGTTTTTT.

This clonotype was counted only a few times. This chain links TRBV6-1 with TRBJ2-7, with a tentative D call TRBD1 (5 bases). V was shortened by 1 base and J by 6 bases, with 16 bases between the two germline ends. This CDR3 comprises 15 residues. Germline V gene lookup returns CDR1 MNHNS and CDR2 SASEGT. The DNA of the CDR3 is TGTGCCAGCAGTGAAGGGGGCAGGCACACGGTCGAGCAGTACGTC. Translation: CASSEGGRHTVEQYV.

This clonotype was seen more than once but under ten times. CDR3 DNA: TGTGCCAGCAGCGCCAGGACAGGGGATGGCAATGAGCAGTTCTTC. It encodes CASSARTGDGNEQFF. This rearrangement joins TRBV7-3 to TRBJ2-1; 9 bases align to TRBD1. V shed 5 bases and J 6 bases; nucleotides not matched to a gene: 8. Germline CDR1 is SGHTA and CDR2 is FQGTGA. The CDR3 spans 15 residues.

This clonotype showed up just a few times. The V call is TRBV11-2, the J call TRBJ2-2; tentative D call: TRBD1 (6 bases). V lost 2 bases and J 5 bases, leaving 18 bases between the germline ends. The CDR3 has 17 residues. CDR1 is SGHAT and CDR2 is FQNNGV in the germline V gene. The CDR3 region is CASSLTGTFSGTGELFF. For the CDR3, the DNA is TGTGCCAGCAGCTTAACAGGGACCTTCTCGGGGACCGGGGAGCTGTTTTTT.